Sequencing of this T cell receptor (beta chain) was carried out in a study of blood T cell repertoires in COVID-19. TCRdb keeps only in-frame clones here, not all; method: immunoSEQ multiplex PCR. The table lists around 430,000 clones, about nine tenths of them singletons. The ends lost 4 bases at V and 7 bases at J; junction bases unmatched: 5. CDR1 is SNHLY and CDR2 is FYNNEI in the germline V gene. The CDR3 totals 15 residues. This rearrangement joins TRBV2 to TRBJ1-5; 12 bases match TRBD1. The clonotype comes from a woman aged 50 to 60 with COVID-19, enrolled during active disease. Sequenced material: peripheral blood. CDR3 DNA: TGTGCCAGCAGTGGGGGACAGGGGGCTAACCAGCCCCAGCATTTT. Translation gives CASSGGQGANQPQHF. The full variable domain, rest sourced from reference TRBV2 and TRBJ1-5, is EPEVTQTPSHQVTQMGQEVILRCVPISNHLYFYWYRQILGQKVEFLVSFYNNEISEKSEIFDDQFSVERPDGSNFTLKIRSTKLEDSAMYFCASSGGQGANQPQHFGDGTRLSIL.